Detailed here is one T cell receptor (beta chain). Both about-4-week and about-12-week second-dose recipients were combined. This specimen comes from a study of T cell responses to AZD1222 COVID-19 vaccine. Profiled with immunoSEQ multiplex PCR; TCRdb holds only in-frame clones, not every one. The repertoire includes just over 90,000 clones, 80% to 90% of them detected once, and under 3% sits in the top ten. Trimming removed 0 bases from V and 4 bases from J, with 9 bases in between. This CDR3 contains 14 residues. Per germline, CDR1 MNHEY and CDR2 SVGEGT. The receptor's source is an adult who received the AZD1222 COVID-19 vaccine. The chain employs TRBV6-2 or TRBV6-3 and TRBJ1-1; perhaps TRBD1 as D (5 bases). Sample: peripheral blood, taken 28 days after the second AZD1222 dose. In DNA, the CDR3 is TGTGCCAGCAGTTACTCTTCCCAGGGCACTGAAGCTTTCTTT. Its translation: CASSYSSQGTEAFF.